One and the same sample provided the 15 T cell receptor beta chains below, sequenced in a study of shared T cell receptors in the human thymus. Clones were sequenced by immunoSEQ multiplex PCR, and TCRdb holds only the in-frame ones, with some missing. The table has about 660,000 clones, more than 75% seen once. These same data were also listed under a study on human thymus T cells.

The specimen was thymocytes. The receptors come from a boy under three years old with a congenital heart defect.

In its sample, this clone was seen once. Here the CDR3 DNA reads TGTGCCAGCAGTTCCCAGGGGAGCACAGATACGCAGTATTTT. Its translation is CASSSQGSTDTQYF. The chain uses TRBV28 and TRBJ2-3, with TRBD1 as a possible D gene (6 bases). From germline, CDR1 is MDHEN and CDR2 SYDVKM. There are 14 residues in the CDR3. V was trimmed by 4 bases and J by 0 bases, leaving 8 bases between them.

V gene TRBV27 combines with J gene TRBJ1-2, with D perhaps TRBD1 (5 bases). The germline V gene has CDR1 MNHEY and CDR2 SMNVEV (reference sequence). Between the trimmed V and J ends, which lost 5 bases and 4 bases, there was a span of 20 bases. The CDR3 has 16 residues. CDR3 loop: CASSHGTGTLGYGYTF. The CDR3 DNA follows: TGTGCCAGCAGTCATGGGACTGGCACGTTAGGCTATGGCTACACCTTC.

The V gene is TRBV4-1, the J gene TRBJ2-2; weak D call: TRBD2 (6 bases). CDR3 length: 16 residues. The ends were cut back, 0 bases at V and 5 bases at J, with 13 bases in the middle. Per the germline V gene, CDR1 is MGHRA and CDR2 is YSYEKL. The CDR3 region is CASSQEGLACTGELFF. As DNA, the CDR3 is TGCGCCAGCAGCCAAGAGGGTCTAGCGTGTACCGGGGAGCTGTTTTTT.

This CDR3 reads CASSPQWGGRGDRGYTF. CDR3 coding DNA: TGTGCCAGCAGCCCTCAGTGGGGGGGTAGGGGGGACCGTGGCTACACCTTC. The chain couples TRBV4-2 to TRBJ1-2, with TRBD1 as a possible D gene (6 bases). The CDR3 length is 17 residues. Germline loops: CDR1 LGHNA, CDR2 YNFKEQ. Trimming stripped 4 bases from V and 7 bases from J, with 25 bases between.

This clone was found once. This chain connects TRBV27 to TRBJ1-5; the match to TRBD1 covers 7 bases. The CDR3 extends over 14 amino acids. The ends lost 6 bases at V and 4 bases at J; junction bases unmatched: 6. Germline V gene lookup returns CDR1 MNHEY and CDR2 SMNVEV (reference sequence). The CDR3 reads CASSSQGPNQPQHF. The CDR3, as DNA: TGTGCCAGCAGCTCACAGGGGCCTAATCAGCCCCAGCATTTT.

V and J are TRBV6-1 and TRBJ2-5; weak D call: TRBD1 (5 bases). The V end was cut by 7 bases, the J end by 4 bases, with 16 bases between. This CDR3 region has 14 residues. Germline loops: CDR1 MNHNS, CDR2 SASEGT. CDR3 in DNA: TGTGCCAGCATGGTAAGCAGGGATGGAGAGACCCAGTACTTC. This encodes CASMVSRDGETQYF.

This sequence joins TRBV7-9 and TRBJ1-2; 7 bases match TRBD1. This CDR3 region has 12 residues. Per germline, CDR1 SEHNR and CDR2 FQNEAQ (reference sequence). V was clipped by 5 bases and J by 13 bases; unmatched bases: 10. CDR3 sequence reads: CASSPPTGFFTF. As DNA, the CDR3 is TGTGCCAGCAGCCCCCCGACAGGGTTCTTCACCTTC.

CDR3 nucleotides: TGTGCCAGTAAGAAAGGGAGGGACACTGAAGCTTTCTTT. This encodes CASKKGRDTEAFF. The rearrangement joins TRBV19 to TRBJ1-1; D remains unclear. V lost 7 bases and J lost 3, with 12 bases in between. CDR1 LNHDA and CDR2 SQIVND come from the germline V gene (reference sequence). This CDR3 has 13 residues.

This clone has a single count. The CDR3 DNA is TGTGCCAGCAGCCCCATTTCCTCGGGAACTAGCGGGAGAGTAAACGGGGAGCTGTTTTTT. It is translated as CASSPISSGTSGRVNGELFF. The rearrangement links TRBV28 to TRBJ2-2; 11 nucleotides match TRBD2. The CDR3 is 20 residues long. V lost 6 bases and J lost 7; bases outside the gene matches: 22. Germline-derived CDR1 and CDR2 are MDHEN and SYDVKM.

The sample holds one count of this clone. The rearrangement joins TRBV4-1 to TRBJ2-1; D perhaps matches TRBD1 (6 bases). Germline assignment: CDR1 MGHRA and CDR2 YSYEKL. V shed 4 bases and J shed 0 bases, with 16 bases lying between them. This CDR3 region has 17 residues. The DNA for the CDR3 is TGCGCCAGCAGCCCCCCCAGGGGTCCGGACTCCTACAATGAGCAGTTCTTC. It codes for CASSPPRGPDSYNEQFF.

The rearrangement joins TRBV4-1 to TRBJ2-3, with D maybe TRBD2 (5 bases). This CDR3 contains 16 residues. Germline-derived CDR1 and CDR2 are MGHRA and YSYEKL. Trimming stripped 4 bases from V and 1 base from J, with 15 bases between. The CDR3 here is CASSPVREWGTDTQYF. As DNA, the CDR3 is TGCGCCAGCAGCCCCGTGAGGGAATGGGGCACAGATACGCAGTATTTT.

The chain carries TRBV7-2 and TRBJ1-5, with TRBD1 identical over 10 bases. This CDR3 region has 15 residues. V dropped 6 bases and J dropped 4; count of bases not matched to a gene: 6. The germline V gene has CDR1 SGHTA and CDR2 FQGNSA. CDR3: CASRQGTGVNQPQHF. For the CDR3, the DNA is TGTGCCAGCAGACAAGGGACAGGGGTTAATCAGCCCCAGCATTTT.

The rearrangement uses TRBV27 and TRBJ2-7; 8 positions agree with TRBD2. V trimming: 2 bases; J trimming: 2 bases; junction bases outside the gene matches: 5. Germline V gene lookup returns CDR1 MNHEY and CDR2 SMNVEV (reference sequence). This CDR3 is built from 15 residues. CDR3 sequence: CASSLKREMAYEQYF. The CDR3 nucleotides are TGTGCCAGCAGTTTAAAGCGGGAGATGGCCTACGAGCAGTACTTC.

The chain carries TRBV11-3 and TRBJ2-5; D remains unclear. The CDR3 loop spans 15 amino acids. The V end was cut by 1 base, the J end by 5 bases, with 14 bases between. Germline assignment: CDR1 SGHNT and CDR2 YENEEA. Written as DNA, the CDR3 is TGTGCCAGCAGCTTAGTTTGCGGTCACGAGGAGACCCAGTACTTC. It codes for CASSLVCGHEETQYF.

The J gene is TRBJ1-2, the V gene TRBV27, with 7 bases identical to TRBD1. The CDR3 has 13 amino acids. Germline V gives CDR1 MNHEY, CDR2 SMNVEV (reference sequence). V trimming: 6 bases; J trimming: 8 bases; junction bases outside the gene matches: 9. In nucleotides, the CDR3 is TGTGCCAGCAGCCGTGACAGGGATGGCGGCTACACCTTC. Residues: CASSRDRDGGYTF.